This TCR beta chain was found in a study of shared clonotypes between healthy human individuals. From germline, CDR1 is MNHNS and CDR2 SASEGT. V dropped 1 base and J dropped 2 bases, with 3 bases sitting between them. This CDR3 comprises 12 residues. Using immunoSEQ multiplex PCR, the repertoire was profiled, and TCRdb retains in-frame clones only, with some absent. The table has more than 2 million clones, 85% to 95% seen once. As for this clone: This CDR3 is also generated by other DNA sequences in the sample.

The chain has TRBV6-1 and TRBJ2-7; no reliable D call. Source material: naive CD4+ T cells sorted from blood. Documented subset: CD45RA+ positively selected. The TCR comes from a young man in good health. In nucleotides, the CDR3 is TGTGCCAGCAGTGAAGTAGCCTACGAGCAGTACTTC. Amino acids: CASSEVAYEQYF.